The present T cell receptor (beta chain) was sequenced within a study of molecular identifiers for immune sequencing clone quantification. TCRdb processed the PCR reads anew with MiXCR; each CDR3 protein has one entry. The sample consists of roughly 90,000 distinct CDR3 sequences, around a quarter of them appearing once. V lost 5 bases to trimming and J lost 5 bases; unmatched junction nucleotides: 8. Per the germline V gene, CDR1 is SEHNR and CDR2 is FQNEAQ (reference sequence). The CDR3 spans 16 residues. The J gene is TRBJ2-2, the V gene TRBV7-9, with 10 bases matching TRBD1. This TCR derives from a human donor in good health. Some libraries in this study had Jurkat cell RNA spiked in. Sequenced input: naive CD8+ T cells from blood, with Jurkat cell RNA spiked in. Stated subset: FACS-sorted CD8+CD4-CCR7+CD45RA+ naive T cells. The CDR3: CASSPRDRGWTGELFF. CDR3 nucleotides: TGTGCCAGCAGCCCTCGGGACAGGGGCTGGACCGGGGAGCTGTTTTTT. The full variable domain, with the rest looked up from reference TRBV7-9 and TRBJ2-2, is DTGVSQNPRHKITKRGQNVTFRCDPISEHNRLYWYRQTLGQGPEFLTYFQNEAQLEKSRLLSDRFSAERPKGSFSTLEIQRTEQGDSAMYLCASSPRDRGWTGELFFGEGSRLTVL.